The clone carrying this TCR beta chain was counted between two and nine times. The antigen is undetermined. Germline values: CDR1 SGHTA, CDR2 FQGNSA. V was cut by 1 base and J by 6 bases, with 15 bases left in between. The CDR3 is 15 amino acids. These data are taken from a study of T cells after yellow fever vaccination. Study overall: Low-cell-number fractions were prepared with SMART-Seq v4 Ultra Low Input.

The study's findings and limits: CD4 and CD8 compartments shared a small share of clonotypes, likely from convergent recombination.

The 5'RACE template-switching step produced TCR cDNA and added a universal primer site and UMIs. One entry per CDR3 protein, called by TCRdb with MiXCR from the 5' RACE reads. The repertoire holds some 110,000 distinct CDR3 sequences, with 8.4% as singletons. The clonotype originates from a man aged 25 to 40 who received the YFV17D yellow fever vaccine. The chain carries TRBV7-2 and TRBJ2-5; D is possibly TRBD2 (5 bases). The input for sequencing was CD8+ T cells sorted from PBMCs, taken 45 days after the yellow fever booster vaccination. The CDR3 DNA reads as TGTGCCAGCAGCTTAGGGGGAGCGCGAAAGAAGACCCAGTACTTC. Protein: CASSLGGARKKTQYF.